The clone carrying this TCR beta chain was seen many times. The CDR3 loop spans 17 amino acids. The germline V gene encodes CDR1 MNHEY and CDR2 SMNVEV (reference sequence). With 5 bases clipped from V and 0 bases from J, the junction kept 10 bases outside the gene matches. A lack of ophthalmopathy progression within 18 months defined stable Graves' hyperthyroidism. The PBMCs had their origin in 10 ml of fresh peripheral blood. The data are from a study of T cells in Graves' hyperthyroidism and ophthalmopathy. Template material for amplifying TCR beta CDR3 regions consisted of RNA transcripts. The study used the HTBI primer set for a first-round RT-PCR of the TCR CDR3. Via MiXCR, TCRdb re-called the multiplex PCR reads, giving one row per CDR3 protein. Among around 690,000 distinct CDR3 sequences listed, 17% were seen once.

Sequences were obtained from blood. The clonotype was recovered from a man in his forties or fifties with Graves' hyperthyroidism. The V call is TRBV27, the J call TRBJ1-5; 7 nucleotides line up with TRBD1. The CDR3 is CASSPLTGVYSNQPQHF. DNA for the CDR3: TGTGCCAGCAGTCCCTTAACAGGGGTCTATAGCAATCAGCCCCAGCATTTT.